This T cell receptor beta chain was captured in a study of long-term antiretroviral therapy in people with HIV. Germline V lookup: CDR1 SGHTA, CDR2 FQGNSA. The CDR3 totals 14 residues. V was cut by 3 bases and J by 4 bases, with 12 bases left in between. Assay version v3.0 of immunoSEQ was used, and it was run at survey level. Sequenced by immunoSEQ multiplex PCR; TCRdb stores in-frame clones only, minus some. The sample has about 16,000 clones; roughly 81% are singletons. The sample here was unsorted PBMCs, taken 0.5 years after starting antiretroviral therapy. The clonotype comes from a woman in her thirties or forties with HIV. This chain uses TRBV7-2 with TRBJ1-1; D gene ambiguous. The CDR3 sequence: CASSLWAWSTEAFF. The CDR3 nucleotides read TGTGCCAGCAGCTTGTGGGCGTGGAGCACTGAAGCTTTCTTT.